This T cell receptor beta chain was sequenced during a study of T cells in lung cancer brain metastases. Background on the study: A median roughly 320 days separated primary and brain metastasis sampling.

The germline V gene encodes CDR1 SGHTA and CDR2 FQGTGA. The CDR3 is made up of 14 amino acids. Trimming removed 0 bases from V and 1 base from J, with 6 bases in between. Repertoires were generated with immunoSEQ multiplex PCR, while TCRdb's copy carries only in-frame clones and drops some. Here the sample spans over 900 clones, 93% being singletons. The chain recombines TRBV7-3 with TRBJ1-1; D may be TRBD1 (5 bases). This receptor was identified in a middle-aged woman with non-small cell lung cancer. Specimen: tumor tissue from the primary lung tumor. CDR3 nucleotide sequence: TGTGCCAGCAGCTTAACGGGGGGGAACACTGAAGCTTTCTTT. Translation: CASSLTGGNTEAFF.